A single sample is the source of the 11 T cell receptor beta chains below, sequenced in a study of T cells after yellow fever vaccination. TCRdb analysed the 5' RACE reads with MiXCR anew, one entry per CDR3 protein. In the table there are some 350,000 distinct CDR3 sequences, roughly 4.3% of which are singletons. The sequencing used PBMCs, collected 5 days after the yellow fever booster vaccination. These TCRs come from a man aged 18-30 years who received the YFV17D yellow fever vaccine.

This clonotype was detected ten times or more. This sequence joins TRBV7-3 and TRBJ1-1, with D possibly being TRBD1 (5 bases). This CDR3 comprises 14 residues. Trimming removed 2 bases at V and 4 bases at J, with 11 bases between. CDR1 and CDR2 from the germline V gene are SGHTA and FQGTGA. The CDR3 DNA follows: TGTGCCAGCAGCTTATTCGGGGGGGGCACTGAAGCTTTCTTT. The encoded protein is CASSLFGGGTEAFF.

This clonotype has at least ten counts. The chain links TRBV7-9 to TRBJ2-2, with no clear D. V lost 4 bases and J lost 5, with 11 bases in between. CDR1 is SEHNR and CDR2 is FQNEAQ in the germline V gene (reference sequence). The CDR3 sequence is 14 residues long. The CDR3, as DNA: TGTGCCAGCAGCTCAAGACCGGAGACCGGGGAGCTGTTTTTT. Translation: CASSSRPETGELFF.

A few counts support this clonotype. The junction departs from the called germline gene at one end, perhaps through a read error. The V and J genes are TRBV7-7 and TRBJ2-2, with D perhaps matching TRBD2 (5 bases). CDR3 length: 16 amino acids. Germline V CDR1 and CDR2: SSHAT, FNYEAQ (reference sequence). This chain's CDR3 is CASSLAASPYTGELFF. CDR3 nucleotides: TGTGCTAGCAGCTTGGCCGCTAGCCCGTACACCGGGGAGCTGTTTTTT.

This clonotype was recorded at least ten times. The chain carries TRBV20-1 and TRBJ2-3, with 7 nucleotides matching TRBD1. V lost 5 bases and J lost 4; bases outside the gene matches: 3. Germline assignment: CDR1 DFQATT and CDR2 SNEGSKA (reference sequence). This CDR3 spans 12 amino acids. CDR3 protein: CSAYRGPDTQYF. CDR3 DNA: TGCAGTGCTTACAGGGGACCAGATACGCAGTATTTT.

The chain employs TRBV6-5 and TRBJ2-1, with a possible D match to TRBD1 (5 bases). The CDR3 is 17 residues long. The V and J ends lost 5 bases and 2 bases respectively, with 19 bases between them. The V gene's germline CDR1 is MNHEY and CDR2 SVGAGI. The CDR3 reads CASSPHTQGGAYNEQFF. CDR3 nucleotide sequence: TGTGCCAGCAGTCCTCATACTCAGGGTGGGGCCTACAATGAGCAGTTCTTC.

This clonotype was detected only a few times. The chain is built from TRBV3-1 and TRBJ1-4; TRBD1 might be the D (6 bases). The germline CDR1 and CDR2 sequences are LGHDT and YNNKEL (reference sequence). V dropped 0 bases and J dropped 6 bases, with 11 bases sitting between them. The CDR3 is 15 amino acids. CDR3 in amino acids: CASSQEGAMDEKLFF. The CDR3 DNA follows: TGTGCCAGCAGCCAAGAGGGGGCGATGGATGAAAAACTGTTTTTT.

Many counts were recorded for this clonotype. The chain carries TRBV5-1 and TRBJ2-2; 12 bases are a match to TRBD2. This CDR3 has 19 residues. Germline V CDR1 and CDR2: SGHRS, YFSETQ. The J segment lost 4 bases and the V segment lost 4 bases, leaving 14 bases of the junction unmatched. The CDR3 loop reads CASSPETSGGLISTGELFF. Written as DNA, the CDR3 is TGCGCCAGCAGCCCGGAGACTAGCGGGGGACTAATCAGCACCGGGGAGCTGTTTTTT.

This clonotype was detected only a few times. This chain uses TRBV5-6 with TRBJ1-2; maybe TRBD1 (5 bases). Looked up from germline, CDR1 is SGHDT and CDR2 is YYEEEE. The germline V and J ends were trimmed by 4 bases and 8 bases, with 18 bases remaining between them. CDR3 length equals 14 residues. The CDR3 loop reads CASSPTARVWGYTF. CDR3 coding DNA: TGTGCCAGCAGCCCGACAGCCCGAGTATGGGGCTACACCTTC.

This clonotype was counted ten times or more. The chain links TRBV11-2 to TRBJ1-2; D gene unclear. Trimming removed 0 bases from V and 12 bases from J, with 14 bases in between. The V gene's germline CDR1 is SGHAT and CDR2 FQNNGV. The CDR3 is 13 residues long. The CDR3 DNA reads as TGTGCCAGCAGCTTAGACGATTGGTCGGCCAACACCTTC. Translated: CASSLDDWSANTF.

This clonotype was observed a handful of times. V and J are TRBV6-2 or TRBV6-3 and TRBJ2-1; 10 bases agree with TRBD1. Looked up from germline, CDR1 is MNHEY and CDR2 is SVGEGT. The CDR3 totals 17 residues. Trimming removed 5 bases from V and 0 bases from J; junction bases left unmatched: 7. The CDR3 region has the DNA TGTGCCAGCAGTAGGGACAGGGGATGGGCCTCCTACAATGAGCAGTTCTTC. It translates to CASSRDRGWASYNEQFF.

This clonotype was seen at least ten times. This rearrangement joins TRBV3-1 to TRBJ2-7; 10 bases match TRBD1. The CDR3 runs to 14 residues. The ends lost 4 bases at V and 4 bases at J; junction bases unmatched: 4. CDR1 LGHDT and CDR2 YNNKEL come from the germline V gene (reference sequence). The CDR3 region is CASSRDRGSYEQYF. In DNA form, the CDR3 reads TGTGCCAGCAGCCGGGACAGGGGAAGTTACGAGCAGTACTTC.